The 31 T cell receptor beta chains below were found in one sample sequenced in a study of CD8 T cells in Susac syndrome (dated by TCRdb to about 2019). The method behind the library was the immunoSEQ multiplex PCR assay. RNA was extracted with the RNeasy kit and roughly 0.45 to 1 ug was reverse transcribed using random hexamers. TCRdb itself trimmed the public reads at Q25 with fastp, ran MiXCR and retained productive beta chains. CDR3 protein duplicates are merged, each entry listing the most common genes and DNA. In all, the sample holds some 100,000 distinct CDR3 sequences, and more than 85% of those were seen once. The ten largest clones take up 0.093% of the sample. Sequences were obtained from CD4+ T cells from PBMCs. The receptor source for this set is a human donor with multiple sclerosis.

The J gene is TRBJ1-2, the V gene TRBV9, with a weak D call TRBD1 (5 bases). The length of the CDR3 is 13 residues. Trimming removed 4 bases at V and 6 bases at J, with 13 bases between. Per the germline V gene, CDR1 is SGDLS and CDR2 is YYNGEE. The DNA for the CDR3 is TGTGCCAGCAGCCCTACGACAGAGAATGGCTACACCTTC. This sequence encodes CASSPTTENGYTF.

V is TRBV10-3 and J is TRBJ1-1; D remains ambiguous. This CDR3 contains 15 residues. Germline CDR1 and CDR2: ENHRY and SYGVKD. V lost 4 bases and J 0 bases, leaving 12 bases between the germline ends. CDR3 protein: CAISVRQTMNTEAFF. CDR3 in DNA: TGTGCCATCAGTGTTAGGCAGACCATGAACACTGAAGCTTTCTTT.

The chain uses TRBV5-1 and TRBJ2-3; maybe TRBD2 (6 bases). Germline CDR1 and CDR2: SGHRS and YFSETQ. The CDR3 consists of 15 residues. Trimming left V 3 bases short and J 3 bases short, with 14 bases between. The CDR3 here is CASSSRRDFTDTQYF. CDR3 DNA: TGCGCCAGCAGCTCCAGACGGGACTTTACAGATACGCAGTATTTT.

The CDR3 nucleotides read TGTGCCAGCAGCTTAGAGCTATCCGCAGATACGCAGTATTTT. Amino acid sequence: CASSLELSADTQYF. V usage is TRBV7-9 and J usage is TRBJ2-3, with D unresolved. Germline CDR1 and CDR2: SEHNR and FQNEAQ (reference sequence). Trimming removed 1 base at V and 4 bases at J, with 9 bases between. The CDR3 has 14 residues.

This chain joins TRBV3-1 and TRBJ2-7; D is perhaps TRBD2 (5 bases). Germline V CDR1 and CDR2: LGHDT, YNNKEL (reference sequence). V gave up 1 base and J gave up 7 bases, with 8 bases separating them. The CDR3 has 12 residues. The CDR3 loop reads CASSQGPGEQYF. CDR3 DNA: TGTGCCAGCAGCCAAGGCCCGGGAGAGCAGTACTTC.

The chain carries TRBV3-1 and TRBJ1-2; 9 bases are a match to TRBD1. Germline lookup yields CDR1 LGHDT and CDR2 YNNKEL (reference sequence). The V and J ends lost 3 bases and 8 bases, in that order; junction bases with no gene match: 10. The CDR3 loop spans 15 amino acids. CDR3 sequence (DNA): TGTGCCAGCAGCCACCACCGGGACAGGGCCGTAGGCTACACCTTC. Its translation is CASSHHRDRAVGYTF.

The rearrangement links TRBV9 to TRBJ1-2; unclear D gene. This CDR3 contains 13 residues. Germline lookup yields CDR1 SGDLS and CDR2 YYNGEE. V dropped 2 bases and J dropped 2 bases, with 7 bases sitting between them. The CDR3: CASSVDGNYGYTF. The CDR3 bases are TGTGCCAGCAGCGTGGACGGGAACTATGGCTACACCTTC.

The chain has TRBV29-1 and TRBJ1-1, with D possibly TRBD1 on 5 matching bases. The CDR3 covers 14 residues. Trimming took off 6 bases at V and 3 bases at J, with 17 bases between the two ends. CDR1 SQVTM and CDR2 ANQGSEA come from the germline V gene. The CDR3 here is CSVAGYASDTEAFF. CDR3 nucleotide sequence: TGCAGCGTCGCAGGGTATGCGTCGGACACTGAAGCTTTCTTT. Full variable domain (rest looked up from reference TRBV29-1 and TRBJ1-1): SAVISQKPSRDICQRGTSLTIQCQVDSQVTMMFWYRQQPGQSLTLIATANQGSEATYESGFVIDKFPISRPNLTFSTLTVSNMSPEDSSIYLCSVAGYASDTEAFFGQGTRLTVV.

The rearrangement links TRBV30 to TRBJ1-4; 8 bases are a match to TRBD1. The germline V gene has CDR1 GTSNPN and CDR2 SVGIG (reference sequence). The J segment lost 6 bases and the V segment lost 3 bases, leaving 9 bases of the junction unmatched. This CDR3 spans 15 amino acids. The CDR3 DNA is TGTGCCTGGAGCCCAGGACAGGGTGGCGATGAAAAACTGTTTTTT. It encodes CAWSPGQGGDEKLFF.

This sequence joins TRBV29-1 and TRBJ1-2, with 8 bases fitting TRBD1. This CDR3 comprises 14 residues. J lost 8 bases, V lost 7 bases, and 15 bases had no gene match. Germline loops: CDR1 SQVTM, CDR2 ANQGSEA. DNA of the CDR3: TGCAGCGCCTGGACAGGGCCCAGCGGCGGAGGCTACACCTTC. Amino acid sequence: CSAWTGPSGGGYTF.

This CDR3 is CSARAGTGHNEQFF. CDR3 in DNA: TGCAGTGCTAGAGCAGGGACAGGCCACAATGAGCAGTTCTTC. The rearrangement joins TRBV20-1 to TRBJ2-1; the match to TRBD1 covers 8 bases. This CDR3 contains 14 residues. Germline CDR1 and CDR2: DFQATT and SNEGSKA (reference sequence). J gave up 5 bases and V 1 base, and 4 bases lay outside the gene matches.

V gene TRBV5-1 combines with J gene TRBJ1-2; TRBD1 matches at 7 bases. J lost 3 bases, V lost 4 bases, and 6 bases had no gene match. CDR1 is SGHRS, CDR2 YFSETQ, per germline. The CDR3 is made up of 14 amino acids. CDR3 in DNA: TGCGCCAGCAGCGGGGGACAGCCTTACTATGGCTACACCTTC. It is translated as CASSGGQPYYGYTF.

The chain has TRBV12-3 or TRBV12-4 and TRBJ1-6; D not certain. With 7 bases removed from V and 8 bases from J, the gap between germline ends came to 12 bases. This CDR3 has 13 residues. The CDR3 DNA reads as TGTGCCAGCACACGAGGGATAGATTCACCCCTCCACTTT. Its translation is CASTRGIDSPLHF.

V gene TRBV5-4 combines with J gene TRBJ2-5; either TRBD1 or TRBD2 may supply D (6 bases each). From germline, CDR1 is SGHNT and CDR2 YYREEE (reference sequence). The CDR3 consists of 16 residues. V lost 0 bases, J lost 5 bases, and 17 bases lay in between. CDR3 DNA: TGTGCCAGCAGCTTGGCCCTCACCGGGGGCCGGGAGACCCAGTACTTC. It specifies CASSLALTGGRETQYF. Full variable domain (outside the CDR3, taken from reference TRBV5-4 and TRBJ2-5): ETGVTQSPTHLIKTRGQQVTLRCSSQSGHNTVSWYQQALGQGPQFIFQYYREEENGRGNFPPRFSGLQFPNYSSELNVNALELDDSALYLCASSLALTGGRETQYFGPGTRLLVL.

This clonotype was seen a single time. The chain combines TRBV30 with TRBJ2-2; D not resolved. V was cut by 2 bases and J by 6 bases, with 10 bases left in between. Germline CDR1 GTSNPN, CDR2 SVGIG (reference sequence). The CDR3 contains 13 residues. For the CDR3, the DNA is TGTGCCTGGAGTATTAGACGATCCGGGGAGCTGTTTTTT. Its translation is CAWSIRRSGELFF.

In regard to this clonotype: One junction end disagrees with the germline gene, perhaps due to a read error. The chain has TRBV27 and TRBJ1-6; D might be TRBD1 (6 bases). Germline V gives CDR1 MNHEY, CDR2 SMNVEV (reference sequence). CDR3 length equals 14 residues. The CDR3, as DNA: TGTGCCAGCAGTTTAACAGGGTCCAATTCACCCCTCCATTTT. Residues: CASSLTGSNSPLHF.

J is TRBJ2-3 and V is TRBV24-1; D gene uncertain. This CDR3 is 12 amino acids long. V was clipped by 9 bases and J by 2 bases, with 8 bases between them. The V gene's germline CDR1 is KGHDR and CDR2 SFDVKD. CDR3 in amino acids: CATRSYTDTQYF. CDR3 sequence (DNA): TGTGCCACCCGATCCTACACAGATACGCAGTATTTT.

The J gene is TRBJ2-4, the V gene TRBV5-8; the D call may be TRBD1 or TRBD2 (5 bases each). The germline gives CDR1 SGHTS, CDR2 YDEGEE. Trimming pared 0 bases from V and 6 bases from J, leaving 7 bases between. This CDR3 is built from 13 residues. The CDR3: CASSLGGGNIQYF. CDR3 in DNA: TGTGCCAGCAGCTTGGGTGGGGGAAACATTCAGTACTTC.

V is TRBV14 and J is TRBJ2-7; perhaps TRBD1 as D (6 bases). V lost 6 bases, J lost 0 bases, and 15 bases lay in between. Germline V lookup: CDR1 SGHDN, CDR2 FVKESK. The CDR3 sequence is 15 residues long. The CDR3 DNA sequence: TGTGCCAGCAGTCACCCCGGGACACTCTCCTACGAGCAGTACTTC. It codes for CASSHPGTLSYEQYF.

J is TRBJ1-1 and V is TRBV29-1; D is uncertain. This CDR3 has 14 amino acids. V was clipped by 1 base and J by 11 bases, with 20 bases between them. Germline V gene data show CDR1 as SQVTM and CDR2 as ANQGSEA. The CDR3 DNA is TGCAGCGTTGAAGGCCCGAGTGTAGGCACAACGGCTTTCTTT. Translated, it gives CSVEGPSVGTTAFF.

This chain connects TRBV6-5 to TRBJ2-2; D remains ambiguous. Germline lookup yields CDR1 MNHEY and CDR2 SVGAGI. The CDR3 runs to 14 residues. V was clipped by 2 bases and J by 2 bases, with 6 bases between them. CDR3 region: CASSYRVNTGELFF. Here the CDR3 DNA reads TGTGCCAGCAGTTACCGGGTTAACACCGGGGAGCTGTTTTTT.

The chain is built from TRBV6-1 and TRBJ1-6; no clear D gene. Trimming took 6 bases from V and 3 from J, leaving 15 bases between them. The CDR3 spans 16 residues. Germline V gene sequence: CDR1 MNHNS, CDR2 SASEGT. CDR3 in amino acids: CASRTHGEFYNSPLHF. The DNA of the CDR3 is TGTGCCAGCAGAACCCATGGGGAGTTCTATAATTCACCCCTCCACTTT.

CDR3 sequence: CARKTGSLGYTF. CDR3 DNA sequence: TGTGCCAGGAAAACAGGTTCGCTCGGCTACACCTTC. The genes are TRBV7-2 and TRBJ1-2; maybe TRBD1 (5 bases). V lost 9 bases and J lost 8, with 16 bases in between. Germline V gene data show CDR1 as SGHTA and CDR2 as FQGNSA. This CDR3 is 12 amino acids long.

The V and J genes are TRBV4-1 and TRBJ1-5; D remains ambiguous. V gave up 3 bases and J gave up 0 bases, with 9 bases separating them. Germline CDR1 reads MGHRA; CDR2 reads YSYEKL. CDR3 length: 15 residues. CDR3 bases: TGCGCCAGCAGCCACGACGCAAATAGCAATCAGCCCCAGCATTTT. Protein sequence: CASSHDANSNQPQHF.

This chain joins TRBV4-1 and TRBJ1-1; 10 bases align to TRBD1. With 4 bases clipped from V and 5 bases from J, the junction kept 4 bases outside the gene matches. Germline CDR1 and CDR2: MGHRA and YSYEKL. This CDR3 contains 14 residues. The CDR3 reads CASSRGQGGTEAFF. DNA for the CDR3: TGCGCCAGCAGCCGTGGACAGGGGGGGACTGAAGCTTTCTTT.

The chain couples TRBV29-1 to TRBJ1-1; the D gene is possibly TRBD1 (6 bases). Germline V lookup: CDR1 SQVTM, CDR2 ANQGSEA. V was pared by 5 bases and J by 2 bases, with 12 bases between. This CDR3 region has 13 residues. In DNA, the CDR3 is TGCAGCGTTCAGGAGGGGGGAAACACTGAAGCTTTCTTT. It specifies CSVQEGGNTEAFF.

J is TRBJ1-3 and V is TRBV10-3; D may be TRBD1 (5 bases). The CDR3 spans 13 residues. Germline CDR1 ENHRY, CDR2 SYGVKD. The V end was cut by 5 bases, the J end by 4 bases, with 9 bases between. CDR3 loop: CAISQGPGNTIYF. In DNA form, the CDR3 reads TGTGCCATCAGTCAGGGTCCCGGAAACACCATATATTTT.

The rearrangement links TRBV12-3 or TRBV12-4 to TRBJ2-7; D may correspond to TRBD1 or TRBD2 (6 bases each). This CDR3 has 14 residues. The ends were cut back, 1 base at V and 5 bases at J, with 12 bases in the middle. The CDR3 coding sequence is TGTGCCAGCAGTTTAGGTGCAGGGGAGGACGAGCAGTACTTC. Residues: CASSLGAGEDEQYF.

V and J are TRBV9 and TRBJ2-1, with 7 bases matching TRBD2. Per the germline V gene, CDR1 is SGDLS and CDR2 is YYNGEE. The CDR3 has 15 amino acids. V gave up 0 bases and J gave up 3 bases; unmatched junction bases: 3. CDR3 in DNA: TGTGCCAGCAGCGTAGTAGCGGGTTACTACAATGAGCAGTTCTTC. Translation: CASSVVAGYYNEQFF.

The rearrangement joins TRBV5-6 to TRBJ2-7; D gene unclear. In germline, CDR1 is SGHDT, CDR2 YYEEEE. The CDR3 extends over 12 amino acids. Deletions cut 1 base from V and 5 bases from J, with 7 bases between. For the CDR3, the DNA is TGTGCCAGCAGCTTGAAGGGCCACGAGCAGTACTTC. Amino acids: CASSLKGHEQYF.

Here the CDR3 reads CASSPKARELGTEAFF. The DNA of the CDR3 is TGTGCCAGCTCACCCAAGGCGCGGGAATTAGGAACTGAAGCTTTCTTT. V is TRBV18 and J is TRBJ1-1; D is unclear. With 3 bases removed from V and 5 bases from J, the gap between germline ends came to 19 bases. The length of the CDR3 is 16 residues. Per the germline V gene, CDR1 is KGHSH and CDR2 is LQKENI.